This T cell receptor beta chain was obtained from a study of OX40 agonist ivuxolimab in advanced cancers. Some clones are missing from TCRdb's copy, which holds only in-frame ones; the method was immunoSEQ multiplex PCR. The sample has some 74,000 clones, around 93% seen once. The CDR3 is made up of 15 amino acids. After removal of 6 bases from V and 5 bases from J, the junction contained 11 bases not matched to a gene. CDR1 and CDR2 (germline): MNHEY, SVGAGI. This TCR was sampled from an adult with an advanced solid tumor such as melanoma, head and neck, liver or kidney cancer. This chain links TRBV6-5 with TRBJ2-7, with TRBD1 identical over 9 bases. Sequences were derived from CD4+ or CD8+ T cells sorted from blood, sampled in a trial of the OX40 agonist ivuxolimab. Here the CDR3 DNA reads TGTGCCAGCAGGGGGGCGGCGGACAGGGGTAACGAGCAGTACTTC. Protein product: CASRGAADRGNEQYF.